The 3 T cell receptor beta chains given below trace back to one sample, sequenced in a study of blood T cells in healthy people across ages. A sample-barcoded 5' primer and a J-beta primer mix were used in a second PCR of roughly 6 to 11 cycles. TCRdb re-called the 5' RACE reads with MiXCR, one entry per CDR3 protein. The sample holds about a million distinct CDR3 sequences, more than 30% seen once. The material sequenced was blood. These receptor sequences come from a young man in good health.

The J gene is TRBJ1-2, the V gene TRBV14; D remains ambiguous. V was clipped by 1 base and J by 7 bases, with 13 bases between them. CDR1 is SGHDN and CDR2 is FVKESK in the germline V gene. The CDR3 runs 14 residues. CDR3 residues: CASSQGETQLGYTF. The CDR3 nucleotides read TGTGCCAGCAGCCAAGGTGAGACACAGCTTGGCTACACCTTC. The entire variable domain, with the rest obtained from reference TRBV14 and TRBJ1-2, is as follows: EAGVTQFPSHSVIEKGQTVTLRCDPISGHDNLYWYRRVMGKEIKFLLHFVKESKQDESGMPNNRFLAERTGGTYSTLKVQPAELEDSGVYFCASSQGETQLGYTFGSGTRLTVV.

This clonotype has more than one count but fewer than ten. This rearrangement joins TRBV10-3 to TRBJ1-1, with no clear D. Trimming shortened V by 0 bases and J by 6 bases, and 8 bases separated the two germline ends. CDR3 length: 13 amino acids. Germline CDR1 and CDR2: ENHRY and SYGVKD. In nucleotides, the CDR3 is TGTGCCATCAGTGAGTCTGTTCCCCCTGAAGCTTTCTTT. Amino acids: CAISESVPPEAFF.

The chain combines TRBV6-6 with TRBJ1-4; 9 bases line up with TRBD1. Germline V lookup: CDR1 MNHNY, CDR2 SVGAGI (reference sequence). CDR3 length: 14 residues. The junction had 4 bases not matched to a gene; V was cut back by 5 bases and J by 6 bases. The CDR3 loop reads CASSHRDRDEKLFF. DNA of the CDR3: TGTGCCAGCAGTCACCGGGACAGGGATGAAAAACTGTTTTTT.